This T cell receptor (beta chain) was obtained from a study of Graves' ophthalmopathy and Graves' hyperthyroidism. Study results and caveats: In predicting ophthalmopathy progression, the model reached around 66% sensitivity and under 75% specificity.

Ophthalmopathic donors had moderate-to-severe activity, CAS ≥3 and NOSPECS ≥4, with disease that had lasted under 3 months. Diagnosis used clinical symptoms, serum thyroxine, TRAb, thyroid ultrasound and orbital computed tomography. Investigators amplified TCR beta CDR3 regions from RNA transcripts. A first-round RT-PCR used HTBI primers, followed by a second-round multiplex PCR. TCRdb reanalysed the multiplex PCR reads using MiXCR and keeps one entry per CDR3 protein. The sample has about 40,000 distinct CDR3 sequences, over 40% seen once. The CDR3 length is 17 residues. CDR1 is SNHLY, CDR2 FYNNEI, per germline. V lost 10 bases to trimming and J lost 8 bases; unmatched junction nucleotides: 24. Details on this clonotype: The target antigen is unknown.

The chain couples TRBV2 to TRBJ1-2; 8 bases align to TRBD1. This TCR was recovered from an adult man with Graves' ophthalmopathy. Sequenced sample: peripheral blood. The chain's CDR3 is CATPEGLTSTGVWGYTF. CDR3 sequence (DNA): TGTGCCACCCCAGAGGGACTAACCTCGACAGGGGTTTGGGGCTACACCTTC.